The 21 T cell receptor beta chains below were found in one sample sequenced in a study of identifying expanded T cells in peripheral blood. Data came from immunoSEQ multiplex PCR; TCRdb stores just in-frame clones and leaves some out. In the table there are tens of thousands of clones, roughly 88% of which are singletons. The sequencing input was blood. The receptors were gathered from a person aged 18 to 75 in good health.

The V call is TRBV21-1, the J call TRBJ1-3. TRBV21-1 is reported as a pseudogene. The CDR3 consists of 15 residues. CDR3 sequence (DNA): TGTGCCAGCAGCCCCGGACCCTACGACGGGAACACCATATATTTT. Its translation is CASSPGPYDGNTIYF.

This chain uses TRBV5-1 with TRBJ1-1, with D hard to call. The CDR3 is 14 amino acids. Germline V gene sequence: CDR1 SGHRS, CDR2 YFSETQ. Trimming took off 2 bases at V and 0 bases at J, with 8 bases between the two ends. CDR3 residues: CASSFGFMNTEAFF. CDR3 sequence (DNA): TGCGCCAGCAGCTTCGGGTTCATGAACACTGAAGCTTTCTTT.

CDR3 nucleotides: TGTGCCAGCAGCTCGGCGGGAGGGTTGGAGACCCAGTACTTC. Residues: CASSSAGGLETQYF. The chain joins TRBV5-8 to TRBJ2-5; 9 bases agree with TRBD2. J lost 5 bases, V lost 3 bases, and 5 bases had no gene match. CDR1 and CDR2 from the germline V gene are SGHTS and YDEGEE. This CDR3 comprises 14 residues.

V is TRBV9 and J is TRBJ2-3; maybe TRBD1 (5 bases). The CDR3 runs 16 residues. V lost 1 base and J lost 0, with 12 bases in between. Germline V gives CDR1 SGDLS, CDR2 YYNGEE. The chain's CDR3 is CASSVRQGGSTDTQYF. DNA of the CDR3: TGTGCCAGCAGCGTACGCCAGGGCGGTAGCACAGATACGCAGTATTTT.

The rearrangement joins TRBV30 to TRBJ1-1, with no clear D. The CDR3 totals 13 residues. V dropped 0 bases and J dropped 3 bases, with 8 bases sitting between them. The V gene's germline CDR1 is GTSNPN and CDR2 SVGIG (reference sequence). In DNA, the CDR3 is TGTGCCTGGAGTGTAAGCCAAGACACTGAAGCTTTCTTT. Translated: CAWSVSQDTEAFF.

V usage is TRBV9 and J usage is TRBJ2-2, with D unresolved. Trimming removed 4 bases at V and 0 bases at J, with 4 bases between. From germline, CDR1 is SGDLS and CDR2 YYNGEE. The CDR3 loop spans 13 amino acids. The CDR3 loop reads CASSPPNTGELFF. CDR3 DNA sequence: TGTGCCAGCAGCCCTCCGAACACCGGGGAGCTGTTTTTT.

This clone was recorded only once. This chain links TRBV5-1 with TRBJ2-7; 9 nucleotides align to TRBD2. The V gene end was trimmed by 2 bases and the J gene end by 1 base; junction bases not matched to a gene: 4. The CDR3 sequence is 15 residues long. CDR1 is SGHRS and CDR2 is YFSETQ in the germline V gene. As DNA, the CDR3 is TGCGCCAGCAGCTTATGGCTAGCGGGGTCCTACGAGCAGTACTTC. It yields the protein CASSLWLAGSYEQYF.

The chain links TRBV25-1 to TRBJ2-3, with D possibly being TRBD2 (5 bases). This CDR3 is built from 14 residues. V was clipped by 3 bases and J by 5 bases, with 12 bases between them. Per germline, CDR1 MGHDK and CDR2 SYGVNS. Here the CDR3 DNA reads TGTGCCAGCAGTGAGGGCAGAGAGGGAGATACGCAGTATTTT. This encodes CASSEGREGDTQYF.

This chain connects TRBV10-3 to TRBJ1-2, with D possibly matching TRBD1 (6 bases). CDR3 length equals 15 residues. Germline lookup yields CDR1 ENHRY and CDR2 SYGVKD. V lost 6 bases and J lost 0, with 14 bases in between. The CDR3 coding sequence is TGTGCCATCAGATCCGGACAGACTTCTAACTATGGCTACACCTTC. Its translation is CAIRSGQTSNYGYTF.

Here the CDR3 reads CSAARVTGGYTF. The CDR3 DNA reads as TGCAGCGCCGCTCGGGTAACTGGTGGCTACACCTTC. J is TRBJ1-2 and V is TRBV29-1; D gene unclear. The CDR3 is 12 amino acids. CDR1 and CDR2 (germline): SQVTM, ANQGSEA. V was shortened by 7 bases and J by 7 bases, with 16 bases between the two germline ends.

As to this clone: The sample carries other DNA sequences with the same CDR3. The chain combines TRBV6-1 with TRBJ1-2, with D uncertain. The CDR3 loop spans 11 amino acids. Germline V gene lookup returns CDR1 MNHNS and CDR2 SASEGT. V dropped 8 bases and J dropped 3 bases, with 7 bases sitting between them. This chain's CDR3 is CASSEDYGYTF. The CDR3, as DNA: TGTGCCAGCTCCGAGGACTATGGCTACACCTTC.

This chain links TRBV30 with TRBJ2-5, with D possibly being TRBD2 (5 bases). The CDR3 loop spans 13 amino acids. V lost 4 bases and J 7 bases, leaving 16 bases between the germline ends. CDR1 GTSNPN and CDR2 SVGIG come from the germline V gene (reference sequence). DNA for the CDR3: TGTGCCTGGAAGTTGGCGGGCCCAGGGACCCAGTACTTC. Its protein product is CAWKLAGPGTQYF.

This chain connects TRBV5-4 to TRBJ2-1; TRBD2 matches at 7 bases. The germline CDR1 and CDR2 sequences are SGHNT and YYREEE (reference sequence). The CDR3 is made up of 16 amino acids. Germline trimming cut 0 bases from V and 6 bases from J; bases unmatched to any gene: 9. The CDR3 bases are TGTGCCAGCAGCTTGGCGAACCGGGACTATGGCAATGAGCAGTTCTTC. It is translated as CASSLANRDYGNEQFF. Filled out from reference TRBV5-4 and TRBJ2-1, the complete variable domain reads ETGVTQSPTHLIKTRGQQVTLRCSSQSGHNTVSWYQQALGQGPQFIFQYYREEENGRGNFPPRFSGLQFPNYSSELNVNALELDDSALYLCASSLANRDYGNEQFFGPGTRLTVL.

The chain couples TRBV30 to TRBJ1-5; D perhaps matches TRBD1 (6 bases). The CDR3 spans 16 residues. CDR1 and CDR2 from the germline V gene are GTSNPN and SVGIG (reference sequence). V gave up 0 bases and J gave up 0 bases, with 12 bases separating them. The CDR3 bases are TGTGCCTGGAGTGTAGGGACAATCTATAGCAATCAGCCCCAGCATTTT. Amino acids: CAWSVGTIYSNQPQHF.

This chain links TRBV30 with TRBJ1-1; no clear D gene. This CDR3 is 13 amino acids long. V lost 5 bases, J lost 8 bases, and 18 bases lay in between. CDR1 GTSNPN and CDR2 SVGIG come from the germline V gene (reference sequence). The CDR3 region has the DNA TGTGCCTGGGCAAGAGTGGGAAGATTCGAAGCTTTCTTT. Protein sequence: CAWARVGRFEAFF.

The chain links TRBV28 to TRBJ2-7, with 8 bases lining up with TRBD1. Germline V lookup: CDR1 MDHEN, CDR2 SYDVKM. Trimming at V came to 2 bases and at J to 0 bases, leaving 3 bases not matched to a gene. This CDR3 region has 15 residues. The CDR3 DNA reads TGTGCCAGCAGTTTAACCGGGACAGGCTCCTACGAGCAGTACTTC. This translates into CASSLTGTGSYEQYF.

Within the sample, this clone is medium-sized. The chain joins TRBV7-9 to TRBJ2-7, with 7 bases identical to TRBD1. Germline V gives CDR1 SEHNR, CDR2 FQNEAQ (reference sequence). The trim removed 4 bases at V and 2 bases at J, leaving 5 bases unmatched. The CDR3 has 14 residues. Written as DNA, the CDR3 is TGTGCCAGCAGCTCGGGACAGTTAACCTACGAGCAGTACTTC. Translated: CASSSGQLTYEQYF.

This sequence joins TRBV9 and TRBJ1-3, with no clear D. From germline, CDR1 is SGDLS and CDR2 YYNGEE. The CDR3 totals 14 residues. V dropped 3 bases and J dropped 3 bases, with 10 bases sitting between them. The CDR3 bases are TGTGCCAGCAGCGCCCGTACGAGTGGAAACACCATATATTTT. Protein product: CASSARTSGNTIYF.

This clone appeared a single time. The chain links TRBV5-1 to TRBJ1-6; D remains ambiguous. The CDR3 is 17 residues long. Germline loops: CDR1 SGHRS, CDR2 YFSETQ. With 4 bases removed from V and 8 bases from J, the gap between germline ends came to 22 bases. The CDR3, as DNA: TGCGCCAGCAGCCTGGCCGCCGGCGGGGAGGCCCATTCACCCCTCCACTTT. Translated, it gives CASSLAAGGEAHSPLHF.

This clone was seen a handful of times. The rearrangement uses TRBV7-9 and TRBJ1-6, with D unclear. This CDR3 has 12 amino acids. Between the trimmed V and J ends, which lost 5 bases and 8 bases, there was a span of 7 bases. Germline-derived CDR1 and CDR2 are SEHNR and FQNEAQ (reference sequence). The CDR3 DNA sequence: TGTGCCAGCAGCCGGGGTGATTCACCCCTCCACTTT. It yields the protein CASSRGDSPLHF.

The chain uses TRBV6-5 and TRBJ1-5, with D unclear. The germline CDR1 and CDR2 sequences are MNHEY and SVGAGI. CDR3 length: 13 amino acids. Deletions cut 4 bases from V and 5 bases from J, with 9 bases between. The CDR3 nucleotides are TGTGCCAGCAGTTGGAAGAGCGATCAGCCCCAGCATTTT. Protein product: CASSWKSDQPQHF.